One T cell receptor beta chain is described in this entry. What it binds is unknown. Trimming took off 5 bases at V and 2 bases at J, with 11 bases between the two ends. The CDR3 spans 14 residues. TCRdb's table, derived via immunoSEQ multiplex PCR, lists solely in-frame clones and lacks some. The repertoire has around 110,000 clones, 90% of them found once; the top ten carry roughly 0.2%. The sample belongs to a study of graft-versus-host responses after intestinal transplantation. Study information: Multivisceral, liver-intestinal, or isolated intestinal transplants were performed in recipients. Every recipient underwent anti-thymocyte globulin induction, then tacrolimus and steroids for approximately 3 years. Whole-study findings and limits: Recipient bone marrow held GvH clones, some seen earlier in ileum or blood.

The origin of this receptor is a human donor who received an intestinal transplant. The material was unstimulated CD4+ T cells sorted from spleen or lymph node cells, obtained before intestinal transplant. The V and J genes are TRBV6-7 and TRBJ2-3; possibly TRBD2 for D (6 bases). TRBV6-7 is identified as an open reading frame with a role that is uncertain. CDR3 residues: CASSVAAPTDTQYF. CDR3 in DNA: TGTGCCAGCAGTGTAGCGGCTCCCACAGATACGCAGTATTTT.